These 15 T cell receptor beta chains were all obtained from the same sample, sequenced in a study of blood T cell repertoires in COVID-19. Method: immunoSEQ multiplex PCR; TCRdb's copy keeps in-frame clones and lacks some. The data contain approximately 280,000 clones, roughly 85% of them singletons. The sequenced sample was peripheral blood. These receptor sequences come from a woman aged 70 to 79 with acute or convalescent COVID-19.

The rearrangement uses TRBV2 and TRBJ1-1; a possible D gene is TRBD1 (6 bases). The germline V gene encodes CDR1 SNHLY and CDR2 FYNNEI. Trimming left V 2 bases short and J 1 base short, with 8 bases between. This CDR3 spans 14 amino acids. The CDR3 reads CASSERGGNTEAFF. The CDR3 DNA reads TGTGCCAGCAGTGAAAGGGGGGGGAACACTGAAGCTTTCTTT.

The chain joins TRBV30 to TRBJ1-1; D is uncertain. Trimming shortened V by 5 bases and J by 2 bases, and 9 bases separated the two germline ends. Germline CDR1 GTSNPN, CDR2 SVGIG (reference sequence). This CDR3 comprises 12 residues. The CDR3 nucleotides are TGTGCCTGGTGGGCTGACAACACTGAAGCTTTCTTT. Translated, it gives CAWWADNTEAFF.

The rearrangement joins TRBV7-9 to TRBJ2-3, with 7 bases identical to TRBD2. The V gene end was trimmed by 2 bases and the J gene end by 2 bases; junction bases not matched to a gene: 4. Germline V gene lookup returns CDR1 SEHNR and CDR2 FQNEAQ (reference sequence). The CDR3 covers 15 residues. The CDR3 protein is CASSLSGTYTDTQYF. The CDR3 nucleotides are TGTGCCAGCAGCTTAAGCGGGACTTACACAGATACGCAGTATTTT.

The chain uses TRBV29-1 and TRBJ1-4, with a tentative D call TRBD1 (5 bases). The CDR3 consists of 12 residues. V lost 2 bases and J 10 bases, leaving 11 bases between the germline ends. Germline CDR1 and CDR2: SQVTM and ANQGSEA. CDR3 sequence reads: CSVEPVGGKLFF. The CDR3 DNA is TGCAGCGTTGAACCTGTCGGGGGAAAACTGTTTTTT.

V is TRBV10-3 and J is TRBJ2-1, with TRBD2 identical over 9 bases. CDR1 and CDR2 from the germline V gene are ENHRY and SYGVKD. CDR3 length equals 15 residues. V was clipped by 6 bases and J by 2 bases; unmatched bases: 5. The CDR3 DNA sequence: TGTGCCATCAGGGGTAGCGGGAGAACCTACAATGAGCAGTTCTTC. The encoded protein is CAIRGSGRTYNEQFF.

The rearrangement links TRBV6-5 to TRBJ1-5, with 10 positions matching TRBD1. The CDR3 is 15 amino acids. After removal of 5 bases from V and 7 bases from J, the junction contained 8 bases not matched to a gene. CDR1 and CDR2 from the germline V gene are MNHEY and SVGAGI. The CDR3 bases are TGTGCCAGCAGTCCCGCCGGACAGGGGGTCCAGCCCCAGCATTTT. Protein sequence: CASSPAGQGVQPQHF.

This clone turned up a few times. CDR3 loop: CASSRDSNQPQHF. In DNA form, the CDR3 reads TGTGCCAGCAGCCGAGATAGCAATCAGCCCCAGCATTTT. V usage is TRBV2 and J usage is TRBJ1-5; D unresolved. Germline CDR1 reads SNHLY; CDR2 reads FYNNEI. V lost 6 bases to trimming and J lost 0 bases, with 6 bases between them. The CDR3 is made up of 13 amino acids.

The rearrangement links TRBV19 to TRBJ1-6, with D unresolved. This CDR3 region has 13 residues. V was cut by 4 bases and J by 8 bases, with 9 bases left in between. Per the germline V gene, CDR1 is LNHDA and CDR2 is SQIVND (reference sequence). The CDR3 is CASSKGQDSPLHF. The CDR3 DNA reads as TGTGCCAGTAGTAAAGGTCAGGATTCACCCCTCCACTTT.

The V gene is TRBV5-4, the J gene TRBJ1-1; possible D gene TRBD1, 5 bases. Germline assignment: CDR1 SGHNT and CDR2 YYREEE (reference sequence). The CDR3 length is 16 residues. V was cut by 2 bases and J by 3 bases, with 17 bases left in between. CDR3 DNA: TGTGCCAGCAGCTTCCCAAGGGGCAGGGCGGACACTGAAGCTTTCTTT. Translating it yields CASSFPRGRADTEAFF.

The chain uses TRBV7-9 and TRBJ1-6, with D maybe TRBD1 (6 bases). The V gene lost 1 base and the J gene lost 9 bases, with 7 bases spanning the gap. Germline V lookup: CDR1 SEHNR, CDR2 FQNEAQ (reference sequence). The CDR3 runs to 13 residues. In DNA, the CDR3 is TGTGCCAGCAGCTTAGACAGGGCTTCACCCCTCCACTTT. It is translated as CASSLDRASPLHF.

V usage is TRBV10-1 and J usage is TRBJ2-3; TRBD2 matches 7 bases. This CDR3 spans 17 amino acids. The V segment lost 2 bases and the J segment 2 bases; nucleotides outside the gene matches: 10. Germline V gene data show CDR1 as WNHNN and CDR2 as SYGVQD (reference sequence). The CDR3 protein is CASSEPPGAGLTDTQYF. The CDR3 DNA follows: TGCGCCAGCAGTGAGCCCCCGGGAGCGGGGCTCACAGATACGCAGTATTTT.

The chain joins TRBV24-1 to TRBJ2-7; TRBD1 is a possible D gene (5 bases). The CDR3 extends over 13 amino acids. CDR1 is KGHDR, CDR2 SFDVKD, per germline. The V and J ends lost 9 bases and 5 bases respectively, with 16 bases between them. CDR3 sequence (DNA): TGTGCCACCGGGGTAGGGGCAAGGGACGAGCAGTACTTC. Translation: CATGVGARDEQYF.

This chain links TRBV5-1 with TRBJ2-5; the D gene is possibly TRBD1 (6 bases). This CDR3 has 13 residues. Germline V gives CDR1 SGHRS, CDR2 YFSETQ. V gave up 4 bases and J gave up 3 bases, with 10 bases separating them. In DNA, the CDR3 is TGCGCCAGCAGCCAGGACAGCAAAGAGACCCAGTACTTC. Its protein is CASSQDSKETQYF.

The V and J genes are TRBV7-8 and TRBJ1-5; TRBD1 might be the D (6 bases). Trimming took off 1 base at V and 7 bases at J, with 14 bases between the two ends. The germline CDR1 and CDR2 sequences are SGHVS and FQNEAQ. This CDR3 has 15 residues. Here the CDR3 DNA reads TGTGCCAGCAGCTTAGGAAACAGGGAAGAACAGCCCCAGCATTTT. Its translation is CASSLGNREEQPQHF. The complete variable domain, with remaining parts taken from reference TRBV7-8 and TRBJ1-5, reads GAGVSQSPRYKVAKRGQDVALRCDPISGHVSLFWYQQALGQGPEFLTYFQNEAQLDKSGLPSDRFFAERPEGSVSTLKIQRTQQEDSAVYLCASSLGNREEQPQHFGDGTRLSIL.

CDR3 coding DNA: TGTGCCACCAGCAGAGGGACAGGAGCGAATCAGCCCCAGCATTTT. It yields the protein CATSRGTGANQPQHF. The rearrangement links TRBV15 to TRBJ1-5, with TRBD1 identical over 7 bases. The CDR3 covers 15 residues. V lost 1 base and J lost 4; bases outside the gene matches: 4. Germline CDR1 LNHNV, CDR2 YYDKDF (reference sequence).